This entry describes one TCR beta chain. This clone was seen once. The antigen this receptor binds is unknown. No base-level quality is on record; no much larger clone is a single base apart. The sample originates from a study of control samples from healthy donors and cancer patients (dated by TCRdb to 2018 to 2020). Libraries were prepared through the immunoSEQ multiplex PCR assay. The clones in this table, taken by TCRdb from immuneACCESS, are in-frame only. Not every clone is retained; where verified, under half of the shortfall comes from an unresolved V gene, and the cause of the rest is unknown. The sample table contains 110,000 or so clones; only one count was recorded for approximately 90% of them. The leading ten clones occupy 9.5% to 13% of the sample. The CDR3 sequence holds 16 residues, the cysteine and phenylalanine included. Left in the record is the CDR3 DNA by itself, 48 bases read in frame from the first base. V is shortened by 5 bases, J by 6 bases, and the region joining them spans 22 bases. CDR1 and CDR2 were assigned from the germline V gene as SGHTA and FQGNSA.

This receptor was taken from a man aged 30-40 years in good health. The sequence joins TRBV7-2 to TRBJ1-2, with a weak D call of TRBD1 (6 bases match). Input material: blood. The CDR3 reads CASSRPRAQGRDGYTF. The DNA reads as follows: TGTGCCAGCAGCCGCCCACGGGCGCAGGGGCGAGATGGCTACACCTTC. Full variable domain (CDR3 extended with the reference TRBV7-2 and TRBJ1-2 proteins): GAGVSQSPSNKVTEKGKDVELRCDPISGHTALYWYRQSLGQGLEFLIYFQGNSAPDKSGLPSDRFSAERTGGSVSTLTIQRTQQEDSAVYLCASSRPRAQGRDGYTFGSGTRLTVV.